These 21 T cell receptor beta chains originate from one sample sequenced in a study of blood T cell repertoires in COVID-19. Produced via immunoSEQ multiplex PCR; TCRdb's table is partial and in-frame only. The table shows tens of thousands of clones, with more than 80% occurring only once. Sample: peripheral blood. These TCRs come from a woman over 75 with acute or convalescent COVID-19.

The chain is built from TRBV6-1 and TRBJ2-2, with D perhaps TRBD2 (6 bases). V dropped 2 bases and J dropped 1 base, with 17 bases sitting between them. Germline V CDR1 and CDR2: MNHNS, SASEGT. This CDR3 comprises 18 residues. The CDR3 DNA follows: TGTGCCAGCAGTGAAACCCAACTAGCAGGGAAGAACACCGGGGAGCTGTTTTTT. Amino acids: CASSETQLAGKNTGELFF.

V gene TRBV28 combines with J gene TRBJ1-5; 7 nucleotides line up with TRBD1. This CDR3 is built from 16 residues. The trim removed 4 bases at V and 1 base at J, leaving 7 bases unmatched. In germline, CDR1 is MDHEN, CDR2 SYDVKM. The CDR3 bases are TGTGCCAGCAGTTCTCCGAGCAGGGGGAGCAATCAGCCCCAGCATTTT. Encoded protein: CASSSPSRGSNQPQHF.

J is TRBJ1-5 and V is TRBV6-6; D might be TRBD1 (5 bases). Trimming removed 0 bases at V and 3 bases at J, with 9 bases between. The CDR3 contains 15 residues. CDR1 MNHNY and CDR2 SVGAGI come from the germline V gene (reference sequence). CDR3 sequence reads: CASSYSGANNQPQHF. CDR3 DNA: TGTGCCAGCAGTTACTCAGGGGCTAACAATCAGCCCCAGCATTTT.

This chain joins TRBV10-3 and TRBJ1-1; D unresolved. Per germline, CDR1 ENHRY and CDR2 SYGVKD. The ends were cut back, 6 bases at V and 3 bases at J, with 11 bases in the middle. The CDR3 spans 13 residues. For the CDR3, the DNA is TGTGCCATCAGCTCCAGGTGGGACACTGAAGCTTTCTTT. Protein: CAISSRWDTEAFF.

The chain carries TRBV3-1 (or the pseudogene TRBV3-2) and TRBJ1-1; 7 bases match TRBD1. In germline, CDR1 is LGHDT, CDR2 YNNKEL (reference sequence). V trimming: 1 base; J trimming: 8 bases; junction bases outside the gene matches: 7. CDR3 length equals 14 residues. The CDR3, as DNA: TGTGCCAGCAGCCAAGTACCCGGGACAGCCGAAGCTTTCTTT. Amino acids: CASSQVPGTAEAFF.

The rearrangement links TRBV5-1 to TRBJ2-6, with D possibly TRBD2 on 5 matching bases. CDR1 SGHRS and CDR2 YFSETQ come from the germline V gene. Between the trimmed V and J ends, which lost 0 bases and 2 bases, there was a span of 9 bases. CDR3 length: 16 amino acids. The CDR3 here is CASSLDRGAGANVLTF. In DNA, the CDR3 is TGCGCCAGCAGCTTGGATCGGGGTGCTGGGGCCAACGTCCTGACTTTC. The full variable domain, rest sourced from reference TRBV5-1 and TRBJ2-6, is KAGVTQTPRYLIKTRGQQVTLSCSPISGHRSVSWYQQTPGQGLQFLFEYFSETQRNKGNFPGRFSGRQFSNSRSEMNVSTLELGDSALYLCASSLDRGAGANVLTFGAGSRLTVL.

This clone was observed once. The gene calls are TRBV30 and TRBJ1-2; no reliable D call. Germline loops: CDR1 GTSNPN, CDR2 SVGIG (reference sequence). The CDR3 totals 13 residues. V dropped 3 bases and J dropped 6 bases, with 14 bases sitting between them. Here the CDR3 DNA reads TGTGCCTGGAGGTCACAGTCTATTGATGGCTACACCTTC. Translated, it gives CAWRSQSIDGYTF.

The CDR3 coding sequence is TGTGCCAGCAGTCAAAAACAGGGTTCTAACTATGGCTACACCTTC. This sequence encodes CASSQKQGSNYGYTF. The chain is built from TRBV27 and TRBJ1-2; perhaps TRBD1 as D (6 bases). Trimming pared 5 bases from V and 0 bases from J, leaving 13 bases between. Germline CDR1 and CDR2: MNHEY and SMNVEV (reference sequence). This CDR3 is 15 amino acids long.

The chain couples TRBV5-4 to TRBJ1-2, with D tentatively TRBD1 (5 bases). The V end lost 4 bases, the J end lost 6 bases, and 22 bases lay between the germline ends. CDR3 length equals 16 residues. The V gene's germline CDR1 is SGHNT and CDR2 YYREEE (reference sequence). Here the CDR3 DNA reads TGTGCCAGCAGCCAATTGGGGATGGCAGGGAGGCATGGCTACACCTTC. Residues: CASSQLGMAGRHGYTF.

The rearrangement joins TRBV13 to TRBJ2-7; 7 nucleotides align to TRBD1. Germline V gene sequence: CDR1 PRHDT, CDR2 FYEKMQ (reference sequence). V gave up 3 bases and J gave up 0 bases; unmatched junction bases: 2. This CDR3 comprises 14 residues. CDR3 bases: TGTGCCAGCAGCTTCGGGACAGTCTCCTACGAGCAGTACTTC. Protein product: CASSFGTVSYEQYF.

The chain combines TRBV18 with TRBJ1-3; D remains ambiguous. Germline V gene sequence: CDR1 KGHSH, CDR2 LQKENI. The CDR3 consists of 17 residues. The V end was cut by 0 bases, the J end by 2 bases, with 14 bases between. The CDR3 DNA reads TGTGCCAGCTCACCACCGTATCAGGTTTGGGCTGGAAACACCATATATTTT. This translates into CASSPPYQVWAGNTIYF.

The rearrangement links TRBV6-2 or TRBV6-3 to TRBJ2-2, with D tentatively TRBD1 (5 bases). The CDR3 totals 14 residues. CDR1 and CDR2 from the germline V gene are MNHEY and SVGEGT. Trimming shortened V by 5 bases and J by 2 bases, and 9 bases separated the two germline ends. CDR3 loop: CASSQTVNTGELFF. The CDR3, as DNA: TGTGCCAGCAGTCAGACAGTTAACACCGGGGAGCTGTTTTTT.

The rearrangement joins TRBV19 to TRBJ2-7; 7 bases are shared with TRBD1. The V gene's germline CDR1 is LNHDA and CDR2 SQIVND (reference sequence). V was clipped by 4 bases and J by 5 bases; unmatched bases: 17. The CDR3 extends over 17 amino acids. Written as DNA, the CDR3 is TGTGCCAGTAGTACCCAACTGAAAAGGCAGGGGGTCAACGAGCAGTACTTC. As protein: CASSTQLKRQGVNEQYF.

This clone occurred once. The chain carries TRBV25-1 and TRBJ1-6; TRBD1 agrees at 7 bases. CDR1 and CDR2 (germline): MGHDK, SYGVNS. The CDR3 consists of 13 residues. Germline trimming cut 7 bases from V and 7 bases from J; bases unmatched to any gene: 4. CDR3: CASKGGLNSPLHF. Written as DNA, the CDR3 is TGTGCCAGCAAAGGGGGCCTAAATTCACCCCTCCACTTT.

CDR3 protein: CASRSEQGTEAFF. CDR3 coding DNA: TGTGCCAGCAGATCAGAACAGGGGACTGAAGCTTTCTTT. The gene calls are TRBV6-5 and TRBJ1-1, with 7 bases identical to TRBD1. CDR1 and CDR2 from the germline V gene are MNHEY and SVGAGI. V shed 6 bases, J shed 5 bases, and the junction held 6 bases outside the gene matches. This CDR3 has 13 residues.

This clone was picked up one time. Germline and junction disagree at one end, which may indicate a read error. The J gene is TRBJ2-5, the V gene TRBV27; D is possibly TRBD2 (5 bases). The CDR3 length is 13 residues. Germline CDR1 MNHEY, CDR2 SMNVEV (reference sequence). The CDR3 spells CACSSDSQETLYF. In DNA form, the CDR3 reads TGTGCCTGCAGTTCGGACTCTCAAGAGACCCTGTACTTC.

The chain combines TRBV14 with TRBJ2-2; D gene ambiguous. CDR1 and CDR2 (germline): SGHDN, FVKESK. V lost 4 bases, J lost 5 bases, and 8 bases lay in between. The CDR3 has 13 residues. The CDR3, as DNA: TGTGCCAGCAGCCCTTTTGCGACCGGGGAGCTGTTTTTT. It is translated as CASSPFATGELFF. Combining the CDR3 with reference TRBV14 and TRBJ2-2 gives the whole variable domain EAGVTQFPSHSVIEKGQTVTLRCDPISGHDNLYWYRRVMGKEIKFLLHFVKESKQDESGMPNNRFLAERTGGTYSTLKVQPAELEDSGVYFCASSPFATGELFFGEGSRLTVL.

This chain connects TRBV7-9 to TRBJ2-3; D not resolved. The germline V gene encodes CDR1 SEHNR and CDR2 FQNEAQ (reference sequence). The CDR3 is 14 amino acids. V was shortened by 3 bases and J by 3 bases, with 10 bases between the two germline ends. CDR3 nucleotides: TGTGCCAGCAGCTTCCCGCCGGTTACAGATACGCAGTATTTT. It yields the protein CASSFPPVTDTQYF.

This rearrangement joins TRBV23-1 to TRBJ1-2, with D possibly being TRBD1 (6 bases). TRBV23-1 is an open reading frame, and its role is uncertain. The CDR3 extends over 15 amino acids. Trimming stripped 3 bases from V and 4 bases from J, with 15 bases between. The CDR3 DNA sequence: TGCGCCAGCAGTCACCCACTCGGACAGCTCTATGGCTACACCTTC. It translates to CASSHPLGQLYGYTF.

The chain uses TRBV3-1 (or the pseudogene TRBV3-2) and TRBJ2-3, with a weak D call TRBD2 (5 bases). Trimming took 2 bases from V and 1 from J, leaving 10 bases between them. CDR1 is LGHDT and CDR2 is YNNKEL in the germline V gene (reference sequence). This CDR3 spans 15 amino acids. The CDR3 coding sequence is TGTGCCAGCAGCCAAAGCTGGCGGGGCACAGATACGCAGTATTTT. Translation: CASSQSWRGTDTQYF.

The chain employs TRBV29-1 and TRBJ2-2; 7 positions agree with TRBD2. CDR1 and CDR2 from the germline V gene are SQVTM and ANQGSEA. With V trimmed by 5 bases and J by 6 bases, 6 bases remained unmatched. This CDR3 is built from 13 residues. CDR3 residues: CSVSTSMPGELFF. The CDR3 DNA is TGCAGCGTTTCGACTAGCATGCCCGGGGAGCTGTTTTTT.